These 19 T cell receptor beta chains were all obtained from the same sample, sequenced in a study of OX40 agonist ivuxolimab in advanced cancers. Data came from immunoSEQ multiplex PCR; TCRdb stores just in-frame clones and leaves some out. The data contain 50,000 to 55,000 clones, around 91% of them singletons. The sample was CD4+ or CD8+ T cells sorted from blood, taken in a trial of the OX40 agonist ivuxolimab. The receptors here all came from an adult with an advanced solid tumor such as melanoma, head and neck, liver or kidney cancer.

J is TRBJ2-3 and V is TRBV30; TRBD2 agrees at 13 bases. Unmatched junction bases numbered 3, after V lost 2 bases and J lost 4 bases. There are 15 residues in the CDR3. Germline CDR1 and CDR2: GTSNPN and SVGIG (reference sequence). CDR3 bases: TGTGCCTGGAGTATCGGGACTAGCGGGGCAGATACGCAGTATTTT. This sequence encodes CAWSIGTSGADTQYF.

This clone was observed once. The genes are TRBV5-1 and TRBJ2-7; 13 nucleotides agree with TRBD2. This CDR3 comprises 18 residues. With 4 bases clipped from V and 3 bases from J, the junction kept 13 bases outside the gene matches. CDR1 and CDR2 from the germline V gene are SGHRS and YFSETQ. The CDR3 DNA follows: TGCGCCAGCAGCGACGGGACTAGCGGGATCGCCGACTACTACGAGCAGTACTTC. This codes for CASSDGTSGIADYYEQYF.

V gene TRBV28 combines with J gene TRBJ2-2; 8 bases are a match to TRBD2. Germline assignment: CDR1 MDHEN and CDR2 SYDVKM. CDR3 size: 15 residues. V dropped 5 bases and J dropped 7; count of bases not matched to a gene: 9. This chain's CDR3 is CASSPRGGWGGELFF. CDR3 coding DNA: TGTGCCAGCAGTCCCCGCGGGGGGTGGGGCGGGGAGCTGTTTTTT.

The rearrangement joins TRBV23-1 to TRBJ2-5; 11 nucleotides agree with TRBD2. TRBV23-1 is labeled an ORF, and its function is uncertain. This CDR3 has 16 amino acids. The junction had 4 bases not matched to a gene; V was cut back by 3 bases and J by 1 base. The CDR3, as DNA: TGCGCCAGCAGTCATTCTAGCGGGAGGCCCCAAGAGACCCAGTACTTC. Encoded protein: CASSHSSGRPQETQYF.

V is TRBV2 and J is TRBJ2-3; D ambiguous. V lost 5 bases, J lost 6 bases, and 12 bases lay in between. CDR1 and CDR2 from the germline V gene are SNHLY and FYNNEI. The CDR3 contains 13 residues. Here the CDR3 DNA reads TGTGCCAGCAGTAAAGAGGAACCCGATACGCAGTATTTT. Translated, it gives CASSKEEPDTQYF.

This chain uses TRBV5-5 with TRBJ1-2, with D perhaps matching TRBD1 (5 bases). CDR3 length: 14 amino acids. Trimming pared 0 bases from V and 7 bases from J, leaving 13 bases between. Germline V gene data show CDR1 as SGHKS and CDR2 as YYEKEE (reference sequence). The CDR3 bases are TGTGCCAGCAGCTTGGCCCTAGGGGATCTTGGCTACACCTTC. Translated, it gives CASSLALGDLGYTF.

V usage is TRBV5-3 and J usage is TRBJ2-1; TRBD2 is a possible D gene (5 bases). TRBV5-3 is an ORF for which the function is uncertain. CDR3 size: 21 residues. V was clipped by 4 bases and J by 2 bases, with 31 bases between them. CDR3 nucleotide sequence: TGTGCCAGAAGCGGGCGTGAACCCGTGACTATGTGTTCACGTCCCTACAATGAGCAGTTCTTC. It codes for CARSGREPVTMCSRPYNEQFF.

This rearrangement joins TRBV7-2 to TRBJ2-7; TRBD2 matches at 8 bases. CDR3 size: 13 residues. From germline, CDR1 is SGHTA and CDR2 FQGNSA. The trim removed 5 bases at V and 4 bases at J, leaving 4 bases unmatched. The CDR3 nucleotides are TGTGCCAGCAGCCAACTAGCGGTTTACGAGCAGTACTTC. This codes for CASSQLAVYEQYF.

The rearrangement links TRBV7-9 to TRBJ1-2; TRBD1 might be the D (6 bases). V was shortened by 5 bases and J by 7 bases, with 23 bases between the two germline ends. Germline loops: CDR1 SEHNR, CDR2 FQNEAQ (reference sequence). The CDR3 runs 16 residues. The CDR3 spells CASSPGGPGRQSGYTF. The CDR3 region has the DNA TGTGCCAGCAGCCCCGGGGGCCCAGGGCGGCAGTCTGGCTACACCTTC.

This chain joins TRBV9 and TRBJ2-2; D not resolved. The CDR3 extends over 13 amino acids. Trimming shortened V by 5 bases and J by 0 bases, and 5 bases separated the two germline ends. Germline lookup yields CDR1 SGDLS and CDR2 YYNGEE. The CDR3 DNA follows: TGTGCCAGCAGGAACTCGAACACCGGGGAGCTGTTTTTT. Translated, it gives CASRNSNTGELFF.

The rearrangement links TRBV10-3 to TRBJ2-1, with 12 bases that match TRBD2. This CDR3 is 13 amino acids long. Unmatched junction bases numbered 4, after V lost 6 bases and J lost 10 bases. Germline V gene sequence: CDR1 ENHRY, CDR2 SYGVKD. Written as DNA, the CDR3 is TGTGCCATCAGCGATGGACTAGCGGGGGAGCAGTTCTTC. Amino acid sequence: CAISDGLAGEQFF.

This chain joins TRBV7-3 and TRBJ2-1; D is unresolved. The CDR3 is made up of 12 amino acids. Trimming shortened V by 2 bases and J by 6 bases, and 5 bases separated the two germline ends. Looked up from germline, CDR1 is SGHTA and CDR2 is FQGTGA. The CDR3 protein is CASSLFGNEQFF. The CDR3 DNA reads as TGTGCCAGCAGCTTATTTGGCAATGAGCAGTTCTTC.

The chain carries TRBV5-1 and TRBJ1-1, with D perhaps matching TRBD1 (5 bases). CDR3 size: 15 residues. CDR1 is SGHRS and CDR2 is YFSETQ in the germline V gene. Trimming stripped 4 bases from V and 4 bases from J, with 17 bases between. The CDR3 DNA reads TGCGCCAGCAGCCAGGGACCTCGGGGATCCACTGAAGCTTTCTTT. Protein sequence: CASSQGPRGSTEAFF.

The V and J genes are TRBV30 and TRBJ2-7, with 7 positions matching TRBD1. Germline CDR1 reads GTSNPN; CDR2 reads SVGIG (reference sequence). With V trimmed by 0 bases and J by 3 bases, 8 bases remained unmatched. The CDR3 is made up of 15 amino acids. This chain's CDR3 is CAWSVRQGFHYEQYF. The CDR3, as DNA: TGTGCCTGGAGTGTAAGACAGGGCTTTCACTACGAGCAGTACTTC.

This sequence joins TRBV5-1 and TRBJ1-2; 8 nucleotides line up with TRBD1. Trimming at V came to 0 bases and at J to 4 bases, leaving 2 bases not matched to a gene. Germline V CDR1 and CDR2: SGHRS, YFSETQ. CDR3 length equals 14 residues. For the CDR3, the DNA is TGCGCCAGCAGCTTGGACAGGGGGGTCTATGGCTACACCTTC. Its translation: CASSLDRGVYGYTF. The entire variable domain, with the rest obtained from reference TRBV5-1 and TRBJ1-2, is as follows: KAGVTQTPRYLIKTRGQQVTLSCSPISGHRSVSWYQQTPGQGLQFLFEYFSETQRNKGNFPGRFSGRQFSNSRSEMNVSTLELGDSALYLCASSLDRGVYGYTFGSGTRLTVV.

The chain combines TRBV11-2 with TRBJ1-4, with a tentative D call TRBD1 (6 bases). This CDR3 is built from 12 residues. CDR1 is SGHAT, CDR2 FQNNGV, per germline. V dropped 8 bases and J dropped 8 bases, with 12 bases sitting between them. The CDR3 DNA reads as TGTGCCAGCTCCAGGGGTACGGAAAAACTGTTTTTT. It yields the protein CASSRGTEKLFF.

The rearrangement links TRBV29-1 to TRBJ2-5; 11 bases agree with TRBD1. The CDR3 spans 15 residues. Trimming at V came to 6 bases and at J to 1 base, leaving 7 bases not matched to a gene. Germline values: CDR1 SQVTM, CDR2 ANQGSEA. The CDR3 region is CSVTRTGGLQETQYF. The CDR3, as DNA: TGCAGCGTGACCAGGACAGGGGGCCTCCAAGAGACCCAGTACTTC.

By share of the sample, this clone is medium-sized. The V gene is TRBV6-1, the J gene TRBJ2-7, with TRBD1 matching over 8 bases. The germline gives CDR1 MNHNS, CDR2 SASEGT. V lost 3 bases and J lost 7; bases outside the gene matches: 8. CDR3 length: 14 amino acids. CDR3 protein: CASSEQGAQDEQYF. The DNA of the CDR3 is TGTGCCAGCAGTGAGCAGGGGGCACAGGATGAGCAGTACTTC.

V gene TRBV28 combines with J gene TRBJ1-5, with TRBD1 matching over 8 bases. In germline, CDR1 is MDHEN, CDR2 SYDVKM. The CDR3 runs to 14 residues. Losses at the gene ends were 10 bases for V and 4 bases for J; bases not matched to a gene: 9. The CDR3 sequence: CATADRVRNQPQHF. DNA of the CDR3: TGTGCCACCGCGGACAGGGTAAGGAATCAGCCCCAGCATTTT.